This TCR beta chain appears in the sequencing data of a study of human T cells and chemical hapten exposure. Looking at the study overall: A roughly 2 cm by roughly 2 cm inner upper arm patch received 2% DPC for sensitization. It was small differences in pooled library volume that mainly caused per-sample TCR yields to vary. The study enrolled mostly female patients with alopecia areata, totalis or universalis.

This clonotype occurred a few times. From germline, CDR1 is MNHNY and CDR2 SVGAGI (reference sequence). Germline trimming cut 6 bases from V and 4 bases from J; bases unmatched to any gene: 7. This CDR3 comprises 15 residues. TCRdb used MiXCR to reprocess the RACE reads, holding one entry per CDR3 protein. The table lists about 120,000 distinct CDR3 sequences, about 14% of them singletons. Described time point: pre-sensitization, week 0. Noted treatment: therapeutic diphenylcyclopropenone sensitization with weekly scalp DPC. The total RNA was obtained from whole blood that was not fractionated. J is TRBJ2-3 and V is TRBV6-6; 10 positions agree with TRBD2. This TCR came from a woman between 18 and 29 years old with alopecia areata. Some clones in this sample may be carry-over from other donors' samples. Source: whole blood, taken in connection with sensitization to the hapten diphenylcyclopropenone (DPC). The DNA for the CDR3 is TGTGCCAGCAGATTTCAGCGGGGGGGCCCAGATACGCAGTATTTT. Its protein product is CASRFQRGGPDTQYF.